This T cell receptor (beta chain) was identified in a study of cytotoxic CD8 clonotypes in ibrutinib-treated CLL. Study-level background: There were, on average, nearly 260,000 productive templates and tens of thousands of productive rearrangements per sample.

Sequenced by immunoSEQ multiplex PCR; TCRdb stores in-frame clones only, minus some. The sample gives about 120,000 clones, approximately 56% of which show up once; about 40% is in the top ten. General study points: Contraction or stability on treatment was seen for public clonotypes, which were uncommon. The study found baseline clonality above age-matched healthy donors, tracking circulating CD8+ T-cell counts.

Per the germline V gene, CDR1 is SGHVS and CDR2 is FQNEAQ. J gave up 5 bases and V 3 bases, and 6 bases lay outside the gene matches. The CDR3 runs to 14 residues. On this clone itself: Its antigen is unidentified.

The receptor was derived from a human donor with chronic lymphocytic leukemia. The chain has TRBV7-8 and TRBJ2-7; TRBD1 aligns across 8 bases. The sequences come from PBMCs, collected after 24 months of ibrutinib treatment. CDR3 nucleotides: TGTGCCAGCAGCTTTCAGGGGGCGCGAAACGAGCAGTACTTC. Encoded protein: CASSFQGARNEQYF.